What follows are 9 T cell receptor beta chains derived from one specimen sequenced in a study of cytomegalovirus exposure and HLA in healthy donors. The PCR ran on 60 Vbeta and 13 Jbeta primers. Sequencing used immunoSEQ multiplex PCR; TCRdb keeps in-frame clones, though not all of them. The table shows approximately 150,000 clones, with approximately 70% occurring only once. Sequenced sample: PBMCs. Receptors were obtained from a woman under 30 in good health and CMV-seronegative.

The chain joins TRBV30 to TRBJ1-2; D is undetermined. The V and J ends lost 2 bases and 4 bases respectively, with 8 bases between them. The CDR3 sequence is 12 residues long. The germline V gene encodes CDR1 GTSNPN and CDR2 SVGIG (reference sequence). The CDR3 loop is CAWSPGIYGYTF. Written as DNA, the CDR3 is TGTGCCTGGAGTCCGGGAATCTATGGCTACACCTTC.

DNA of the CDR3: TGTGCCAGCAGTTTATCATTTTCAGGGGCGACGGAGACCCAGTACTTC. Encoded protein: CASSLSFSGATETQYF. The gene calls are TRBV28 and TRBJ2-5, with D perhaps matching TRBD1 (6 bases). The length of the CDR3 is 16 residues. V lost 1 base to trimming and J lost 5 bases, with 17 bases between them. Germline loops: CDR1 MDHEN, CDR2 SYDVKM. The full variable domain, its missing parts supplied by reference TRBV28 and TRBJ2-5, is DVKVTQSSRYLVKRTGEKVFLECVQDMDHENMFWYRQDPGLGLRLIYFSYDVKMKEKGDIPEGYSVSREKKERFSLILESASTNQTSMYLCASSLSFSGATETQYFGPGTRLLVL.

The table lists this clone with a count of one. The chain recombines TRBV14 with TRBJ1-2, with D hard to call. CDR3 length equals 15 residues. V lost 0 bases and J 7 bases, leaving 15 bases between the germline ends. Germline-derived CDR1 and CDR2 are SGHDN and FVKESK. Here the CDR3 DNA reads TGTGCCAGCAGCCAAGACTCCGGAGGGAGGTCTGGCTACACCTTC. It encodes CASSQDSGGRSGYTF.

This sequence joins TRBV28 and TRBJ1-1, with 10 bases matching TRBD1. V dropped 3 bases and J dropped 5; count of bases not matched to a gene: 6. Germline assignment: CDR1 MDHEN and CDR2 SYDVKM. The CDR3 consists of 15 residues. CDR3 sequence reads: CASSFRDRGRTEAFF. The CDR3 DNA is TGTGCCAGCAGTTTCCGGGACAGGGGAAGAACTGAAGCTTTCTTT. Together with reference TRBV28 and TRBJ1-1, the CDR3 gives the full variable domain: DVKVTQSSRYLVKRTGEKVFLECVQDMDHENMFWYRQDPGLGLRLIYFSYDVKMKEKGDIPEGYSVSREKKERFSLILESASTNQTSMYLCASSFRDRGRTEAFFGQGTRLTVV.

The CDR3 region has the DNA TGTGCCACCAGCAGAGGGGACAGAAATCAGCCCCAGCATTTT. Translation: CATSRGDRNQPQHF. The genes are TRBV15 and TRBJ1-5; 7 positions agree with TRBD1. The CDR3 has 14 amino acids. J gave up 4 bases and V 1 base, and 1 base lay outside the gene matches. Germline assignment: CDR1 LNHNV and CDR2 YYDKDF (reference sequence). Supplemented by reference TRBV15 and TRBJ1-5, the full variable domain reads DAMVIQNPRYQVTQFGKPVTLSCSQTLNHNVMYWYQQKSSQAPKLLFHYYDKDFNNEADTPDNFQSRRPNTSFCFLDIRSPGLGDTAMYLCATSRGDRNQPQHFGDGTRLSIL.

V is TRBV7-2 and J is TRBJ2-5; TRBD1 might be the D (6 bases). The CDR3 loop spans 14 amino acids. Germline V lookup: CDR1 SGHTA, CDR2 FQGNSA. Deletions cut 4 bases from V and 6 bases from J, with 15 bases between. The CDR3, as DNA: TGTGCCAGCAGCTACCCCGACAGGATACAGACCCAGTACTTC. This gives the protein CASSYPDRIQTQYF.

The rearrangement links TRBV7-8 to TRBJ2-1; 14 bases are shared with TRBD2. This CDR3 has 16 amino acids. With V trimmed by 7 bases and J by 6 bases, 8 bases remained unmatched. The germline gives CDR1 SGHVS, CDR2 FQNEAQ. The CDR3 loop is CASNPQGLAGVNEQFF. The CDR3 DNA follows: TGTGCCAGCAACCCGCAGGGACTAGCGGGAGTCAATGAGCAGTTCTTC.

A remark on this clone: The junction shows a germline mismatch at one end, possibly a read error. The chain employs TRBV4-1 and TRBJ1-5; D is unresolved. Germline assignment: CDR1 MGHRA and CDR2 YSYEKL. This CDR3 spans 13 amino acids. The CDR3: CASSQVSGLPRHF. DNA for the CDR3: TGCGCCAGCAGCCAAGTTTCGGGGTTACCCCGGCATTTT.

The chain uses TRBV5-1 and TRBJ2-7; 12 positions agree with TRBD2. V was pared by 4 bases and J by 12 bases, with 14 bases of the junction left unmatched. Germline CDR1 is SGHRS and CDR2 is YFSETQ. CDR3 length equals 15 residues. CDR3 in amino acids: CASSLRPASGGDRYF. The CDR3 DNA is TGCGCCAGCAGCCTCCGCCCCGCTAGCGGGGGGGATAGGTACTTC.